This T cell receptor (beta chain) was observed in a study of metastatic and nonmetastatic thyroid tumors. Turning to the study itself: Repertoires from blood and tumor or nodule tissue of malignant and benign thyroid patients were compared. Study conclusions and caveats: Benign nodules were reported to have significantly lower TCR beta diversity than malignant thyroid tumors, in blood and tumor.

Ahead of thyroid surgery, no patient had received treatment of any kind. This clone was seen many times. Its antigen remains unknown. The CDR3 extends over 11 amino acids. The germline CDR1 and CDR2 sequences are MNHEY and SMNVEV (reference sequence). Trimming pared 6 bases from V and 7 bases from J, leaving 6 bases between. Authors' processing steps: A classifier of distant metastasis in papillary thyroid cancer was built from CDR3 differences (across clinicopathological groups). TCRdb re-called the PCR reads via MiXCR. TCRdb's processing, not the study's, gives the V and J calls here. Among around 25,000 clones listed, 10% to 15% were seen once.

The J gene is TRBJ2-2, the V gene TRBV27; D not certain. This TCR came from a female donor with papillary thyroid cancer or a benign thyroid nodule (not recorded which). Some clones in this sample may be carry-over from other donors' samples. The sequenced sample consisted of blood. As DNA, the CDR3 is TGTGCCAGCAGCCTTAACGGGGAGCTGTTTTTT. Protein: CASSLNGELFF.